This passage covers 24 T cell receptor beta chains from one sample sequenced in a study of cytomegalovirus exposure and HLA in healthy donors. PCR primers comprised 60 Vbeta and 13 Jbeta primers. Profiled with immunoSEQ multiplex PCR; TCRdb holds only in-frame clones, not every one. Of under 110,000 clones listed, about two thirds were seen once; the top ten hold 0.79%. The material sequenced was PBMCs. The receptor set was obtained from a boy aged 5-17 years in good health and CMV-seronegative.

The rearrangement links TRBV7-2 to TRBJ1-1; 7 nucleotides match TRBD1. There are 14 residues in the CDR3. Trimming took 4 bases from V and 4 from J; bases not matched to a gene: 6. CDR1 is SGHTA and CDR2 is FQGNSA in the germline V gene. The CDR3 protein is CASSSNRGPTEAFF. The CDR3 DNA reads TGTGCCAGCAGCTCTAACAGGGGTCCCACTGAAGCTTTCTTT.

J is TRBJ1-5 and V is TRBV27, with D unresolved. V was pared by 6 bases and J by 0 bases, with 18 bases between. Germline CDR1 and CDR2: MNHEY and SMNVEV (reference sequence). The CDR3 length is 17 residues. This CDR3 reads CASSPTYTVYSNQPQHF. In nucleotides, the CDR3 is TGTGCCAGCAGCCCGACCTATACAGTATATAGCAATCAGCCCCAGCATTTT.

The genes are TRBV2 and TRBJ1-5; D gene uncertain. Germline V CDR1 and CDR2: SNHLY, FYNNEI. V lost 6 bases and J 2 bases, leaving 11 bases between the germline ends. The CDR3 loop spans 14 amino acids. For the CDR3, the DNA is TGTGCCAGCAGAAAAAGCGTCGGCAATCAGCCCCAGCATTTT. Encoded protein: CASRKSVGNQPQHF.

This clone was counted a few times. This chain joins TRBV29-1 and TRBJ1-1; 8 nucleotides align to TRBD1. The trim removed 4 bases at V and 10 bases at J, leaving 8 bases unmatched. Germline V gene data show CDR1 as SQVTM and CDR2 as ANQGSEA. The CDR3 spans 12 residues. As DNA, the CDR3 is TGCAGCGTTGGGGGACAGGTTCTAGGAGCTTTCTTT. It is translated as CSVGGQVLGAFF.

The chain recombines TRBV27 with TRBJ2-7; possibly TRBD2 for D (5 bases). CDR1 and CDR2 from the germline V gene are MNHEY and SMNVEV (reference sequence). The germline V and J ends were trimmed by 3 bases and 7 bases, with 13 bases remaining between them. This CDR3 contains 13 residues. The CDR3 bases are TGTGCCAGCAGTTTTTCAGCTCGGGGAGAGCAGTACTTC. Translating gives CASSFSARGEQYF.

CDR3 region: CASRPGLAGLAKNIQYF. For the CDR3, the DNA is TGCGCCAGCAGGCCGGGACTAGCGGGCCTAGCCAAAAACATTCAGTACTTC. The V and J genes are TRBV4-1 and TRBJ2-4, with 12 bases identical to TRBD2. Germline V CDR1 and CDR2: MGHRA, YSYEKL. The junction had 6 bases not matched to a gene; V was cut back by 6 bases and J by 0 bases. The CDR3 is 17 amino acids.

This chain uses TRBV30 with TRBJ2-3; TRBD2 agrees at 9 bases. V dropped 6 bases and J dropped 2; count of bases not matched to a gene: 9. Germline lookup yields CDR1 GTSNPN and CDR2 SVGIG (reference sequence). This CDR3 is 15 amino acids long. CDR3 protein: CACQSGGTHTDTQYF. The CDR3 coding sequence is TGTGCCTGCCAGAGCGGGGGGACCCACACAGATACGCAGTATTTT.

V gene TRBV5-4 combines with J gene TRBJ1-3; TRBD1 matches 8 bases. The CDR3 length is 14 residues. Per the germline V gene, CDR1 is SGHNT and CDR2 is YYREEE (reference sequence). V shed 4 bases, J shed 4 bases, and the junction held 4 bases outside the gene matches. CDR3 sequence reads: CASSAGDRGNTIYF. The CDR3, as DNA: TGTGCCAGCAGCGCGGGGGACAGGGGAAACACCATATATTTT.

There are a few counts of this clone. The V gene is TRBV19, the J gene TRBJ2-3, with 7 bases lining up with TRBD2. V lost 5 bases, J lost 10 bases, and 9 bases stayed unmatched. The CDR3 is made up of 13 amino acids. Per germline, CDR1 LNHDA and CDR2 SQIVND (reference sequence). DNA of the CDR3: TGTGCCAGTAGTTCCGAAGGGGCGGGGGCGCAGTATTTT. Translation gives CASSSEGAGAQYF.

The V gene is TRBV5-8, the J gene TRBJ2-5, with 10 bases aligning to TRBD1. Germline V gene sequence: CDR1 SGHTS, CDR2 YDEGEE. This CDR3 contains 14 residues. The ends lost 4 bases at V and 5 bases at J; junction bases unmatched: 5. For the CDR3, the DNA is TGTGCCAGCAGCCCGACAGGGGGCATCGAGACCCAGTACTTC. This encodes CASSPTGGIETQYF. The complete variable domain, with remaining parts taken from reference TRBV5-8 and TRBJ2-5, reads EAGVTQSPTHLIKTRGQQATLRCSPISGHTSVYWYQQALGLGLQFLLWYDEGEERNRGNFPPRFSGRQFPNYSSELNVNALELEDSALYLCASSPTGGIETQYFGPGTRLLVL.

This clone was seen more than once but under ten times. The chain combines TRBV7-8 with TRBJ2-7; 12 nucleotides line up with TRBD2. The CDR3 is 16 residues long. From germline, CDR1 is SGHVS and CDR2 FQNEAQ. The J segment lost 3 bases and the V segment lost 3 bases, leaving 6 bases of the junction unmatched. The CDR3 DNA is TGTGCCAGCAGCTTGGGTCCGGGACTAGCGGGCTACGAGCAGTACTTC. It yields the protein CASSLGPGLAGYEQYF.

The rearrangement uses TRBV2 and TRBJ1-1, with 7 bases fitting TRBD1. CDR3 length equals 15 residues. With V trimmed by 7 bases and J by 4 bases, 12 bases remained unmatched. CDR1 and CDR2 from the germline V gene are SNHLY and FYNNEI. As DNA, the CDR3 is TGTGCCAGCACCCGGGGGACAGCTCGAGTCACTGAAGCTTTCTTT. Translated, it gives CASTRGTARVTEAFF.

The V and J genes are TRBV30 and TRBJ1-3; D is uncertain. CDR1 is GTSNPN, CDR2 SVGIG, per germline (reference sequence). Trimming cost V 5 bases and J 0 bases, with 5 bases left between them. The CDR3 is made up of 12 amino acids. The CDR3 region is CAWEGSGNTIYF. In DNA, the CDR3 is TGTGCCTGGGAGGGCTCTGGAAACACCATATATTTT.

The chain couples TRBV5-1 to TRBJ2-2; possibly TRBD2 for D (6 bases). Germline V CDR1 and CDR2: SGHRS, YFSETQ. The CDR3 consists of 15 residues. V lost 3 bases and J lost 7, with 16 bases in between. The CDR3 here is CASSSGPMGGGELFF. DNA for the CDR3: TGCGCCAGCAGCTCCGGACCAATGGGGGGCGGGGAGCTGTTTTTT.

V and J are TRBV6-5 and TRBJ2-1; 8 positions match TRBD1. Germline lookup yields CDR1 MNHEY and CDR2 SVGAGI. This CDR3 is built from 14 residues. Trimming removed 6 bases from V and 5 bases from J; junction bases left unmatched: 6. The CDR3 nucleotides are TGTGCCAGCAGGTCGGGACAGGCAAACAATGAGCAGTTCTTC. Translated, it gives CASRSGQANNEQFF.

This CDR3 is CASRRQGVQPQHF. In nucleotides, the CDR3 is TGTGCCAGCAGGCGACAGGGGGTACAGCCCCAGCATTTT. The chain is built from TRBV28 and TRBJ1-5, with TRBD1 matching over 9 bases. This CDR3 spans 13 amino acids. Germline trimming cut 6 bases from V and 7 bases from J; bases unmatched to any gene: 4. The germline CDR1 and CDR2 sequences are MDHEN and SYDVKM.

Remarks on this clone: The junction differs from germline at one of its ends, possibly a read error. The chain carries TRBV7-7 and TRBJ2-5, with 9 bases fitting TRBD2. The germline gives CDR1 SSHAT, CDR2 FNYEAQ (reference sequence). The CDR3 covers 15 residues. CDR3 DNA: TGTGCTAGCAGCTCCGCGGGGGGGCCCCAAGAGACCCAGTACTTC. This gives the protein CASSSAGGPQETQYF.

The chain employs TRBV9 and TRBJ1-3; 10 nucleotides align to TRBD1. CDR1 SGDLS and CDR2 YYNGEE come from the germline V gene. The CDR3 is 13 amino acids. The trim removed 7 bases at V and 2 bases at J, leaving 0 bases unmatched. DNA of the CDR3: TGTGCCAGCGACAGGGGGCCTGGAAACACCATATATTTT. Translating gives CASDRGPGNTIYF.

This chain links TRBV15 with TRBJ2-1, with TRBD2 identical over 7 bases. The CDR3 length is 15 residues. Germline values: CDR1 LNHNV, CDR2 YYDKDF (reference sequence). Unmatched junction bases numbered 7, after V lost 1 base and J lost 7 bases. CDR3 in DNA: TGTGCCACCAGCAGAGTCTGGTATAGCGGGAATGAGCAGTTCTTC. As protein: CATSRVWYSGNEQFF.

The genes are TRBV27 and TRBJ2-7, with D uncertain. The CDR3 covers 12 residues. Per germline, CDR1 MNHEY and CDR2 SMNVEV (reference sequence). Trimming took off 5 bases at V and 11 bases at J, with 16 bases between the two ends. The CDR3 nucleotides are TGTGCCAGCAGTCCCCCGGGTCAGAAGAAGTACTTC. This codes for CASSPPGQKKYF.

The chain employs TRBV18 and TRBJ1-2; D remains ambiguous. In germline, CDR1 is KGHSH, CDR2 LQKENI. V dropped 2 bases and J dropped 1 base, with 11 bases sitting between them. The CDR3 length is 15 residues. Here the CDR3 DNA reads TGTGCCAGCTCACCAGAGGAGGGCAATAACTATGGCTACACCTTC. Encoded protein: CASSPEEGNNYGYTF.

This clone occurred a few times. The chain carries TRBV29-1 and TRBJ2-3, with TRBD2 identical over 8 bases. CDR3 length equals 13 residues. CDR1 and CDR2 from the germline V gene are SQVTM and ANQGSEA. Trimming at V came to 1 base and at J to 6 bases, leaving 3 bases not matched to a gene. CDR3 sequence (DNA): TGCAGCGTTGAAGGACTAGCGATTGATACGCAGTATTTT. Translated: CSVEGLAIDTQYF.

The chain couples TRBV2 to TRBJ2-7, with 10 bases lining up with TRBD2. J was trimmed by 2 bases and V by 5 bases; bases with no gene match: 3. Germline V lookup: CDR1 SNHLY, CDR2 FYNNEI. This CDR3 is 14 amino acids long. In DNA form, the CDR3 reads TGTGCCAGCAGTTTCAGCGGGGGGGCCTACGAGCAGTACTTC. Its translation: CASSFSGGAYEQYF.

J is TRBJ1-1 and V is TRBV11-3; the D gene is possibly TRBD1 (5 bases). This CDR3 region has 14 residues. Per the germline V gene, CDR1 is SGHNT and CDR2 is YENEEA. V was pared by 3 bases and J by 1 base, with 9 bases between. The CDR3 region is CASSLGGTNTEAFF. DNA for the CDR3: TGTGCCAGCAGCTTGGGGGGAACGAACACTGAAGCTTTCTTT.